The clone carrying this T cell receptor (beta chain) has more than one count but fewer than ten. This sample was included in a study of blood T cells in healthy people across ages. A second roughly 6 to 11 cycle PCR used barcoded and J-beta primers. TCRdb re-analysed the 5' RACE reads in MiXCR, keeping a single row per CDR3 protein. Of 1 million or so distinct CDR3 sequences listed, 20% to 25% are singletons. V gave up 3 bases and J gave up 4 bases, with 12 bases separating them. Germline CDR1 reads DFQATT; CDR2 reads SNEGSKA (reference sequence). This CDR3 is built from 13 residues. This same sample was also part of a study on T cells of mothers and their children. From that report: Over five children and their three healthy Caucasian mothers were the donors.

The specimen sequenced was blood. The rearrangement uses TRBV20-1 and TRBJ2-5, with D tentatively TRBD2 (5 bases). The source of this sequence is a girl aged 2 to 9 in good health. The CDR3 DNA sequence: TGCAGTGCTAGGGCACTAGTCTTAGAGACCCAGTACTTC. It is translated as CSARALVLETQYF.